This TCR beta chain was sequenced in a study of regulatory T cells in long-lasting Graves disease. Study results and limitations: Reduced TCR diversity was observed in persistent Graves' patients versus newly diagnosed patients.

In its sample, this clonotype was seen many times. Antigen: not known. Arm-PCR with iRepertoire HTBI primers amplified the CDR3 regions for these TCR beta libraries. TCRdb itself ran the multiplex PCR reads through MiXCR, one entry per CDR3 protein. The sample includes some 600,000 distinct CDR3 sequences, about 16% seen only once; the top ten take 9.5% to 15%. Germline V CDR1 and CDR2: MNHNS, SASEGT. V shed 6 bases and J shed 4 bases, with 24 bases lying between them. This CDR3 region has 17 residues. The time point: newly diagnosed GD, antithyroid drugs for less than 3 months. TCR sequences were obtained from RNA taken from PBMCs. American Thyroid Association guidelines were used to diagnose Graves' disease. This sample was also put to use in a study of T cells in Graves' hyperthyroidism and ophthalmopathy. This second study notes: Researchers ran a first-round RT-PCR on the TCR CDR3 using the HTBI primer set. Ophthalmopathy was model-predicted a median roughly 6.5 months pre-onset.

The chain links TRBV6-1 to TRBJ1-1; D is undetermined. The source was peripheral blood mononuclear cells (PBMCs), collected at new diagnosis, from a patient treated with antithyroid drugs. The sequence was obtained from a man between 18 and 35 years old with Graves disease. CDR3 bases: TGTGCCAGCAGGACCCCGTGGAGGGTCCTGTATGGCACTGAAGCTTTCTTT. Translating it yields CASRTPWRVLYGTEAFF.